These T cell receptor beta chains were read from a single sample in a study of regulatory T cells in long-lasting Graves disease. MiXCR, run by TCRdb on the multiplex PCR reads, gives a single entry per CDR3 protein. This table has 420,000 or so distinct CDR3 sequences, roughly 15% appearing once. This sample was also put to use in a study of T cells in Graves' hyperthyroidism and ophthalmopathy.

The sample here was peripheral blood mononuclear cells (PBMCs), taken at new diagnosis, from a patient treated with antithyroid drugs. The receptors shown here come from a woman between 18 and 29 years old with Graves disease. Each CDR3 is given with its conserved first and last residue. The D gene is left open where the match is weak. Some rows have no size entry. The others give once, few or many, or a class for an expanded clone.

cdr3_aa: CASSQGTEDQPQHF; cdr3_nt: TGCGCCAGCAGCCAGGGGACGGAGGATCAGCCCCAGCATTTT; clone_size: many; v_call: TRBV5-1; cdr3_length: 14; j_call: TRBJ1-5; d_call: -
cdr3_aa: CASSLQAAGKRETQYF; cdr3_nt: TGTGCCAGCAGCTTACAAGCGGCGGGAAAACGGGAGACCCAGTACTTC; clone_size: few; v_call: TRBV7-9; cdr3_length: 16; j_call: TRBJ2-5; d_call: -
cdr3_aa: CATSDPRTGLTDTQYF; cdr3_nt: TGTGCCACCAGTGATCCTCGGACAGGGCTCACAGATACGCAGTATTTT; clone_size: many; v_call: TRBV24-1; cdr3_length: 16; j_call: TRBJ2-3; d_call: TRBD1
cdr3_aa: CASEGTGTGELFF; cdr3_nt: TGTGCCAGCGAAGGGACAGGCACCGGGGAGCTGTTTTTT; clone_size: -; v_call: TRBV6-1; cdr3_length: 13; j_call: TRBJ2-2; d_call: TRBD1
cdr3_aa: CASKSRVVHGTEAFF; cdr3_nt: TGTGCCAGCAAATCCCGGGTGGTTCATGGCACTGAAGCTTTCTTT; clone_size: few; v_call: TRBV7-2; cdr3_length: 15; j_call: TRBJ1-1; d_call: -
cdr3_aa: CASGPGGWEDTQYF; cdr3_nt: TGTGCCAGCGGACCGGGAGGATGGGAGGATACGCAGTATTTT; clone_size: many; v_call: TRBV7-3; cdr3_length: 14; j_call: TRBJ2-3; d_call: TRBD2
cdr3_aa: CASSLGKWGGAQFF; cdr3_nt: TGTGCCAGCAGTTTAGGTAAATGGGGTGGTGCGCAGTTCTTC; clone_size: many; v_call: TRBV28; cdr3_length: 14; j_call: TRBJ2-1; d_call: -
cdr3_aa: CASSYIALGFRPNQPQHF; cdr3_nt: TGTGCCAGTAGTTATATCGCTTTGGGGTTTCGTCCCAATCAGCCCCAGCATTTT; clone_size: few; v_call: TRBV19; cdr3_length: 18; j_call: TRBJ1-5; d_call: -
cdr3_aa: CASSPTSGLGQFF; cdr3_nt: TGTGCCAGCAGTCCGACTAGCGGGCTGGGTCAGTTCTTC; clone_size: many; v_call: TRBV6-2/TRBV6-3; cdr3_length: 13; j_call: TRBJ2-1; d_call: TRBD2
cdr3_aa: CASSWGGTPGYEQYF; cdr3_nt: TGTGCCAGCAGTTGGGGGGGGACCCCTGGCTACGAGCAGTACTTC; clone_size: many; v_call: TRBV28; cdr3_length: 15; j_call: TRBJ2-7; d_call: TRBD2
cdr3_aa: CASSFPADNEQFF; cdr3_nt: TGTGCCAGCAGCTTCCCAGCGGACAATGAGCAGTTCTTC; clone_size: many; v_call: TRBV5-6; cdr3_length: 13; j_call: TRBJ2-1; d_call: -
cdr3_aa: CASTEGPSGANVLTF; cdr3_nt: TGTGCCAGTACAGAAGGACCCTCTGGGGCCAACGTCCTGACTTTC; clone_size: few; v_call: TRBV2; cdr3_length: 15; j_call: TRBJ2-6; d_call: -
cdr3_aa: CASSLNGGPQETQYF; cdr3_nt: TGCGCCAGCAGCTTAAATGGGGGACCCCAAGAGACCCAGTACTTC; clone_size: -; v_call: TRBV5-1; cdr3_length: 15; j_call: TRBJ2-5; d_call: -
cdr3_aa: CASSRRLNQPQHF; cdr3_nt: TGTGCCAGCAGTCGCCGTTTGAATCAGCCCCAGCATTTT; clone_size: many; v_call: TRBV6-1; cdr3_length: 13; j_call: TRBJ1-5; d_call: -
cdr3_aa: CASSQDRVGYGYTF; cdr3_nt: TGTGCCAGCAGCCAAGACAGGGTTGGGTATGGCTACACCTTC; clone_size: few; v_call: TRBV14; cdr3_length: 14; j_call: TRBJ1-2; d_call: -
cdr3_aa: CASSEQLVSQPQHF; cdr3_nt: TGTGCCAGCAGTGAACAGTTGGTTTCTCAGCCCCAGCATTTT; clone_size: many; v_call: TRBV2; cdr3_length: 14; j_call: TRBJ1-5; d_call: -
cdr3_aa: CASSPIQGVISYEQYF; cdr3_nt: TGTGCCAGCTCACCAATACAGGGGGTGATCTCCTACGAGCAGTACTTC; clone_size: -; v_call: TRBV18; cdr3_length: 16; j_call: TRBJ2-7; d_call: TRBD1
cdr3_aa: CGSGRGYEQYF; cdr3_nt: TGTGGGAGCGGGAGGGGCTACGAGCAGTACTTC; clone_size: many; v_call: TRBV28; cdr3_length: 11; j_call: TRBJ2-7; d_call: TRBD2
cdr3_aa: CASSWGGNEQFF; cdr3_nt: TGTGCCAGCAGTTGGGGGGGCAATGAGCAGTTCTTC; clone_size: many; v_call: TRBV27; cdr3_length: 12; j_call: TRBJ2-1; d_call: TRBD2
cdr3_aa: CAWSPTGPSNQPQHF; cdr3_nt: TGTGCCTGGAGTCCGACAGGACCCAGCAATCAGCCCCAGCATTTT; clone_size: few; v_call: TRBV30; cdr3_length: 15; j_call: TRBJ1-5; d_call: -
cdr3_aa: CASPQLAKNIQYF; cdr3_nt: TGCGCCAGCCCGCAATTAGCCAAAAACATTCAGTACTTC; clone_size: many; v_call: TRBV10-1; cdr3_length: 13; j_call: TRBJ2-4; d_call: -
cdr3_aa: CASSLVGTGTDTQYF; cdr3_nt: TGTGCCAGCAGCTTAGTCGGGACGGGCACAGATACGCAGTATTTT; clone_size: -; v_call: TRBV7-8; cdr3_length: 15; j_call: TRBJ2-3; d_call: -
cdr3_aa: CASSQVPQGRGNQPQHF; cdr3_nt: TGTGCCAGCTCCCAGGTCCCGCAGGGCCGTGGCAATCAGCCCCAGCATTTT; clone_size: many; v_call: TRBV18; cdr3_length: 17; j_call: TRBJ1-5; d_call: -
cdr3_aa: CSAREQGPNEQFF; cdr3_nt: TGCAGTGCTAGAGAACAGGGACCCAATGAGCAGTTCTTC; clone_size: few; v_call: TRBV20-1; cdr3_length: 13; j_call: TRBJ2-1; d_call: -
cdr3_aa: CASSLTSAYEQYF; cdr3_nt: TGTGCCAGCAGTTTAACCAGCGCCTACGAGCAGTACTTC; clone_size: many; v_call: TRBV28; cdr3_length: 13; j_call: TRBJ2-7; d_call: -
cdr3_aa: CSARDRHSPLHF; cdr3_nt: TGCAGTGCAAGGGACCGCCATTCACCCCTCCACTTT; clone_size: -; v_call: TRBV20-1; cdr3_length: 12; j_call: TRBJ1-6; d_call: -
cdr3_aa: CASSLERDNYGYTF; cdr3_nt: TGTGCCAGCAGCCTAGAACGGGACAACTATGGCTACACCTTC; clone_size: -; v_call: TRBV14; cdr3_length: 14; j_call: TRBJ1-2; d_call: -
cdr3_aa: CASSLNLGQVDGGGQFF; cdr3_nt: TGTGCCAGCAGTTTAAACCTCGGACAGGTAGATGGTGGTGGGCAGTTCTTC; clone_size: many; v_call: TRBV12-3/TRBV12-4; cdr3_length: 17; j_call: TRBJ2-1; d_call: TRBD1
cdr3_aa: CASSQPTSGTYEQYF; cdr3_nt: TGCGCCAGCAGCCAACCCACTAGCGGAACCTACGAGCAGTACTTC; clone_size: many; v_call: TRBV4-1; cdr3_length: 15; j_call: TRBJ2-7; d_call: TRBD2
cdr3_aa: CSARDSLAGGNEQFF; cdr3_nt: TGCAGTGCTAGAGATTCACTAGCGGGAGGCAATGAGCAGTTCTTC; clone_size: many; v_call: TRBV20-1; cdr3_length: 15; j_call: TRBJ2-1; d_call: TRBD2
cdr3_aa: CASSFRGDQPQHF; cdr3_nt: TGTGCCAGCAGCTTTAGGGGCGATCAGCCCCAGCATTTT; clone_size: few; v_call: TRBV7-9; cdr3_length: 13; j_call: TRBJ1-5; d_call: -
cdr3_aa: CAWSVGTGVYNEQFF; cdr3_nt: TGTGCCTGGAGTGTAGGGACAGGAGTTTACAATGAGCAGTTCTTC; clone_size: many; v_call: TRBV30; cdr3_length: 15; j_call: TRBJ2-1; d_call: TRBD1
cdr3_aa: CASSSNPGLAEETQYF; cdr3_nt: TGTGCCAGCAGCTCCAATCCGGGACTAGCGGAAGAGACCCAGTACTTC; clone_size: many; v_call: TRBV6-1; cdr3_length: 16; j_call: TRBJ2-5; d_call: TRBD2
cdr3_aa: CAWSHQGIGGYTF; cdr3_nt: TGTGCCTGGAGTCACCAGGGGATTGGCGGCTACACCTTC; clone_size: few; v_call: TRBV30; cdr3_length: 13; j_call: TRBJ1-2; d_call: -
cdr3_aa: CASSLRRTSNEQFF; cdr3_nt: TGTGCCAGCAGCTTAAGGAGGACTAGCAATGAGCAGTTCTTC; clone_size: -; v_call: TRBV7-3; cdr3_length: 14; j_call: TRBJ2-1; d_call: TRBD2
cdr3_aa: CASSPRTSGRVGETQYF; cdr3_nt: TGTGCCAGCAGCCCGCGGACTAGCGGGAGAGTAGGAGAGACCCAGTACTTC; clone_size: many; v_call: TRBV7-8; cdr3_length: 17; j_call: TRBJ2-5; d_call: TRBD2
cdr3_aa: CASSVEVDFYTDTQYF; cdr3_nt: TGTGCCAGCAGCGTAGAGGTAGACTTCTACACAGATACGCAGTATTTT; clone_size: -; v_call: TRBV9; cdr3_length: 16; j_call: TRBJ2-3; d_call: -
cdr3_aa: CAWSGVYTEAFF; cdr3_nt: TGTGCCTGGAGTGGGGTGTACACTGAAGCTTTCTTT; clone_size: few; v_call: TRBV30; cdr3_length: 12; j_call: TRBJ1-1; d_call: -
cdr3_aa: CASSIQGRSQPQHF; cdr3_nt: TGTGCCAGCAGTATACAGGGACGGAGTCAGCCCCAGCATTTT; clone_size: many; v_call: TRBV27; cdr3_length: 14; j_call: TRBJ1-5; d_call: -
cdr3_aa: CASIAEINTGELFF; cdr3_nt: TGTGCCAGCATAGCGGAGATTAACACCGGGGAGCTGTTTTTT; clone_size: few; v_call: TRBV7-9; cdr3_length: 14; j_call: TRBJ2-2; d_call: -
cdr3_aa: CASSLYRRSGNTIYF; cdr3_nt: TGTGCCAGCAGCTTGTATAGACGCTCTGGAAACACCATATATTTT; clone_size: -; v_call: TRBV5-8; cdr3_length: 15; j_call: TRBJ1-3; d_call: -
cdr3_aa: CASSHREPYPVNEQFF; cdr3_nt: TGCGCCAGCAGCCACCGGGAGCCTTATCCCGTCAATGAGCAGTTCTTC; clone_size: -; v_call: TRBV7-2; cdr3_length: 16; j_call: TRBJ2-1; d_call: -
cdr3_aa: CASSQALSTYEQYF; cdr3_nt: TGTGCCAGCAGCCAAGCCCTCTCTACCTACGAGCAGTACTTC; clone_size: many; v_call: TRBV3-1; cdr3_length: 14; j_call: TRBJ2-7; d_call: -
cdr3_aa: CARGLAETGELFF; cdr3_nt: TGTGCCAGGGGACTAGCGGAAACCGGGGAGCTGTTTTTT; clone_size: -; v_call: TRBV7-9; cdr3_length: 13; j_call: TRBJ2-2; d_call: TRBD2
cdr3_aa: CSARSQGVSNQPQHF; cdr3_nt: TGCAGTGCTAGATCACAGGGGGTTAGCAATCAGCCCCAGCATTTT; clone_size: -; v_call: TRBV20-1; cdr3_length: 15; j_call: TRBJ1-5; d_call: TRBD1
cdr3_aa: CSAGLAGGPETQYF; cdr3_nt: TGCAGTGCTGGACTAGCGGGAGGCCCGGAGACCCAGTACTTC; clone_size: -; v_call: TRBV20-1; cdr3_length: 14; j_call: TRBJ2-5; d_call: TRBD2
cdr3_aa: CASSLADLPETQYF; cdr3_nt: TGTGCCAGCAGCTTAGCGGACTTGCCAGAGACCCAGTACTTC; clone_size: few; v_call: TRBV7-2; cdr3_length: 14; j_call: TRBJ2-5; d_call: -
cdr3_aa: CASSLAITGLVDTQYF; cdr3_nt: TGTGCCAGCAGCTTAGCAATAACGGGACTAGTAGATACGCAGTATTTT; clone_size: few; v_call: TRBV7-9; cdr3_length: 16; j_call: TRBJ2-3; d_call: TRBD2
cdr3_aa: CASSPPSGGELFF; cdr3_nt: TGTGCCAGCAGCCCCCCCTCAGGCGGGGAGCTGTTTTTT; clone_size: -; v_call: TRBV9; cdr3_length: 13; j_call: TRBJ2-2; d_call: -
cdr3_aa: CASGRTGVAGAFF; cdr3_nt: TGTGCCAGCGGAAGGACAGGGGTAGCGGGAGCTTTCTTT; clone_size: many; v_call: TRBV2; cdr3_length: 13; j_call: TRBJ1-1; d_call: TRBD1